This TCR beta chain was recorded in a study of OX40 agonist ivuxolimab in advanced cancers. Overall study context: As their treatment, patients were administered ivuxolimab, an agonistic anti-OX40 (CD134) antibody.

This clone was detected once. Its antigen is as yet unknown. Data came from immunoSEQ multiplex PCR; TCRdb stores just in-frame clones and leaves some out. The top ten hold roughly 2% of the sample, which has under 80,000 clones, approximately 84% seen once. Germline V gene lookup returns CDR1 SGHKS and CDR2 YYEKEE (reference sequence). Between the trimmed V and J ends, which lost 4 bases and 0 bases, there was a span of 15 bases. The length of the CDR3 is 16 residues. Study-wide results and caveats: At 0.1 to 3.0 mg/kg and by week 6, CD4+ and CD8+ T cells in the blood had expanded clonally.

The material sequenced was CD4+ or CD8+ T cells sorted from blood, taken in a trial of the OX40 agonist ivuxolimab. This TCR came from an adult with an advanced solid tumor such as melanoma, head and neck, liver or kidney cancer. The rearrangement joins TRBV5-5 to TRBJ2-3; D may be TRBD1 (6 bases). This CDR3 is CASSPLQGESTDTQYF. The DNA of the CDR3 is TGTGCCAGCAGCCCTCTACAGGGCGAGAGCACAGATACGCAGTATTTT.